Listed below are T cell receptor beta chains from one sample, sequenced in a study of shared clonotypes between healthy human individuals. Produced via immunoSEQ multiplex PCR; TCRdb's table is partial and in-frame only. The repertoire holds around 1.5 million clones, with nearly 99% as singletons. Specimen: naive CD4+ T cells sorted from blood. These receptors were taken from a man aged 25 to 45 in good health. The CDR3 runs from the conserved cysteine through the conserved F or W. The order of the fields is V gene, J gene, D gene, clone size, CDR3 protein, CDR3 DNA. The D gene is left open where the match is weak. Clone size, where shown, is once, few, many, or a class for clones that have expanded.

TRBV5-5,TRBJ1-1,NA,NA,CASSLGRASRQNTEAFF,TGTGCCAGCAGCTTGGGTCGGGCATCACGTCAGAACACTGAAGCTTTCTTT
TRBV6-1,TRBJ1-2,TRBD1,NA,CASSEWGRGNGYTF,TGTGCCAGCAGTGAATGGGGCAGGGGGAATGGCTACACCTTC
TRBV9,TRBJ2-1,NA,NA,CASSVVSGNSYNEQFF,TGTGCCAGCAGCGTAGTAAGTGGGAACTCCTACAATGAGCAGTTCTTC
TRBV5-1,TRBJ2-7,NA,NA,CASRDTDYEQYF,TGCGCCAGCAGGGACACTGACTACGAGCAGTACTTC
TRBV2,TRBJ2-6,TRBD1,NA,CASSQTGIGANVLTF,TGTGCCAGCAGCCAGACAGGGATAGGGGCCAACGTCCTGACTTTC
TRBV11-3,TRBJ2-1,TRBD2,NA,CASSPLGTGGSEQFF,TGTGCCAGCAGCCCTCTCGGGACGGGGGGGAGTGAGCAGTTCTTC
TRBV19,TRBJ2-5,NA,NA,CASSIGELVQETQYF,TGTGCCAGTAGTATAGGGGAGTTGGTCCAAGAGACCCAGTACTTC
TRBV19,TRBJ2-3,NA,NA,CASSIPRGQLDTQYF,TGTGCCAGTAGTATCCCCCGCGGACAGCTGGATACGCAGTATTTT
TRBV18,TRBJ1-5,NA,NA,CASSRTANSNQPQHF,TGTGCCAGCTCACGGACAGCTAATAGCAATCAGCCCCAGCATTTT
TRBV5-1,TRBJ2-7,TRBD2,once,CASSLTTSAYIYEQYF,TGCGCCAGCAGCCTCACGACTAGCGCCTACATCTACGAGCAGTACTTC
TRBV5-8,TRBJ1-3,TRBD1,NA,CASSPFRGPGNTIYF,TGTGCCAGCAGCCCATTTAGGGGGCCTGGAAACACCATATATTTT
TRBV28,TRBJ2-5,NA,NA,CASSDPGRKTQYF,TGTGCCAGCAGTGATCCCGGGAGAAAGACCCAGTACTTC
TRBV18,TRBJ2-2,TRBD2,NA,CASSRPAGEGTGELFF,TGTGCCAGCTCACGCCCAGCGGGAGAAGGGACCGGGGAGCTGTTTTTT
TRBV18,TRBJ2-7,NA,NA,CASSPEGSEAEQYF,TGTGCCAGCTCACCAGAAGGATCGGAGGCCGAGCAGTACTTC
TRBV5-4,TRBJ2-5,NA,once,CASSSGGLTETQYF,TGTGCCAGCAGCTCCGGCGGCCTAACAGAGACCCAGTACTTC
TRBV2,TRBJ2-7,NA,NA,CASSSDSHEQYF,TGTGCCAGCAGCTCCGACAGCCACGAGCAGTACTTC
TRBV11-2,TRBJ2-7,TRBD2,NA,CASSPGNGAGHYEQYF,TGTGCCAGCAGCCCAGGCAACGGAGCGGGGCACTACGAGCAGTACTTC
TRBV6-1,TRBJ2-7,NA,NA,CASSEWLGPSEQYF,TGTGCCAGCAGTGAATGGTTAGGGCCGAGCGAGCAGTACTTC
TRBV2,TRBJ2-7,NA,NA,CASSDRGVYEQYF,TGTGCCAGCAGTGACAGGGGAGTATACGAGCAGTACTTC
TRBV11-2,TRBJ1-1,TRBD1,NA,CASSQRQGGTEAFF,TGTGCCAGCAGCCAGAGACAGGGAGGGACTGAAGCTTTCTTT
TRBV15,TRBJ2-1,TRBD2,NA,CATTGLAGINEQFF,TGTGCCACCACCGGGCTAGCGGGAATCAATGAGCAGTTCTTC
TRBV6-4,TRBJ1-1,TRBD1,NA,CASSASRGTEAFF,TGTGCCAGCAGTGCCAGCAGGGGGACTGAAGCTTTCTTT
TRBV14,TRBJ1-1,NA,NA,CASSQNTEAFF,TGTGCCAGCAGCCAAAACACTGAAGCTTTCTTT
TRBV28,TRBJ2-7,NA,NA,CASSLRRSESYEQYF,TGTGCCAGCAGTTTAAGAAGGAGCGAGAGCTACGAGCAGTACTTC
TRBV7-9,TRBJ2-1,TRBD2,NA,CASSLGTSGYNEQFF,TGTGCCAGCAGCCTCGGGACTAGCGGGTACAATGAGCAGTTCTTC
TRBV7-8,TRBJ2-7,NA,NA,CASSSGPYEQYF,TGTGCCAGCAGCTCGGGACCCTACGAGCAGTACTTC
TRBV6-6,TRBJ1-1,NA,NA,CASRRSWTNTEAFF,TGTGCCAGCCGCCGGTCGTGGACGAACACTGAAGCTTTCTTT
TRBV7-2,TRBJ1-1,NA,NA,CASSLARGLEAFF,TGTGCCAGCAGCTTAGCCAGGGGACTTGAAGCTTTCTTT
TRBV5-6,TRBJ1-5,NA,NA,CASSLTRGWGNQPQHF,TGTGCCAGCAGCTTGACGAGGGGATGGGGCAATCAGCCCCAGCATTTT
TRBV5-1,TRBJ2-2,TRBD1,NA,CASSPRGQGFTGELFF,TGCGCCAGCAGCCCCAGGGGGCAGGGATTCACCGGGGAGCTGTTTTTT
TRBV5-1,TRBJ2-7,NA,NA,CASSPIERGTYEQYF,TGCGCCAGCAGCCCTATAGAACGGGGTACCTACGAGCAGTACTTC
TRBV11-2,TRBJ2-1,NA,NA,CASSSIARGDNEQFF,TGTGCCAGCAGCTCTATAGCGAGAGGGGACAATGAGCAGTTCTTC
TRBV6-1,TRBJ2-7,NA,NA,CASSFSGRTYEQYF,TGTGCCAGCAGCTTTAGCGGTAGGACCTACGAGCAGTACTTC
TRBV27,TRBJ2-7,NA,NA,CASGQLNYEQYF,TGTGCCAGCGGGCAGCTGAACTACGAGCAGTACTTC
TRBV25-1,TRBJ2-5,NA,NA,CASSGIGSMETQYF,TGTGCCAGCAGTGGGATCGGGTCAATGGAGACCCAGTACTTC
TRBV29-1,TRBJ1-1,TRBD1,NA,CSIRRDRTWTEAFF,TGCAGCATTAGAAGGGACAGGACTTGGACTGAAGCTTTCTTT
TRBV7-9,TRBJ2-7,NA,NA,CASSLEAGPSYEQYF,TGTGCCAGCAGCTTAGAGGCGGGGCCCTCCTACGAGCAGTACTTC
TRBV5-1,TRBJ2-1,TRBD2,NA,CASSLRLAGGPRGGNEQFF,TGCGCCAGCAGCCTGAGACTAGCGGGAGGACCGAGGGGGGGCAATGAGCAGTTCTTC
TRBV18,TRBJ2-5,NA,NA,CASSPLEQGTQYF,TGTGCCAGCTCACCACTCGAACAGGGCACCCAGTACTTC
TRBV7-8,TRBJ2-3,TRBD2,NA,CAIQPGGDTQYF,TGTGCCATTCAACCGGGAGGGGATACGCAGTATTTT
TRBV15,TRBJ2-7,NA,NA,CATSRDYRQYSYEQYF,TGTGCCACCAGCAGAGATTACCGGCAGTACTCCTACGAGCAGTACTTC
TRBV10-1,TRBJ1-1,TRBD1,NA,CAGKRGLNTEAFF,TGCGCCGGTAAAAGGGGGCTGAACACTGAAGCTTTCTTT
TRBV4-1,TRBJ2-7,TRBD1,NA,CASSQSFGQGNEQYF,TGCGCCAGCAGCCAAAGTTTTGGACAGGGGAACGAGCAGTACTTC
TRBV5-6,TRBJ1-4,NA,NA,CASSLQVQAEKLFF,TGTGCCAGCAGCTTACAGGTCCAGGCTGAAAAACTGTTTTTT
TRBV5-4,TRBJ2-3,TRBD2,NA,CASSLPRAGVSTDTQYF,TGTGCCAGCAGCCTACCCCGGGCGGGAGTAAGCACAGATACGCAGTATTTT
TRBV10-3,TRBJ2-3,TRBD2,NA,CAIRRAGWNFSDTQYF,TGTGCCATCAGAAGAGCGGGATGGAACTTTTCAGATACGCAGTATTTT
TRBV7-3,TRBJ2-2,TRBD2,few,CASSLPGLAGLGGELFF,TGTGCCAGCAGCTTACCGGGACTAGCGGGATTGGGCGGGGAGCTGTTTTTT
TRBV4-3,TRBJ2-1,NA,NA,CASSQFSGNEQFF,TGCGCCAGCAGCCAATTTAGCGGCAATGAGCAGTTCTTC
TRBV7-9,TRBJ1-3,NA,NA,CASRPQGNTIYF,TGTGCCAGCAGGCCTCAGGGAAACACCATATATTTT
TRBV5-1,TRBJ2-7,TRBD2,NA,CASSLGTSRAYEQYF,TGCGCCAGCAGCCTGGGGACTAGCAGGGCCTACGAGCAGTACTTC
TRBV11-2,TRBJ1-4,TRBD1,NA,CASSFGTGSGKLFF,TGTGCCAGCAGCTTCGGGACAGGGTCTGGGAAACTGTTTTTT
TRBV11-2,TRBJ2-5,NA,NA,CASSLGSQQGRETQYF,TGTGCCAGCAGCTTAGGGTCGCAACAGGGTCGGGAGACCCAGTACTTC
TRBV10-2,TRBJ2-7,NA,NA,CASSESTGISSYEQYF,TGCGCCAGCAGTGAGTCGACGGGGATCTCCTCCTACGAGCAGTACTTC
TRBV5-4,TRBJ1-5,NA,NA,CASSLAPGGNQPQHF,TGTGCCAGCAGCTTGGCCCCGGGAGGCAATCAGCCCCAGCATTTT
TRBV6-5,TRBJ2-1,TRBD2,NA,CASSNHQTSVDEQFF,TGTGCCAGCAGTAACCACCAAACTAGCGTAGATGAGCAGTTCTTC
TRBV6-1,TRBJ2-3,TRBD2,once,CASSASLAGGLGADTQYF,TGTGCCAGCAGTGCGAGTCTAGCGGGAGGGCTCGGCGCAGATACGCAGTATTTT
TRBV5-4,TRBJ2-7,NA,NA,CASSPDGVSYEQYF,TGTGCCAGCAGCCCGGACGGAGTCTCCTACGAGCAGTACTTC
TRBV5-6,TRBJ1-2,TRBD1,NA,CASSLQGPANYGYTF,TGTGCCAGCAGCTTACAGGGGCCTGCTAACTATGGCTACACCTTC